This is a list of T cell receptor beta chains from one sample in a study of radiotherapy plus CTLA-4 blockade in lung cancer. Using immunoSEQ multiplex PCR, the repertoire was profiled, and TCRdb retains in-frame clones only, with some absent. The data hold tens of thousands of clones, with around 63% observed a single time. The specimen was peripheral blood, collected from a patient treated with radiotherapy plus ipilimumab. These receptors all come from a human donor with non-small cell lung cancer who had a partial response to radiotherapy plus ipilimumab. CDR3s include the opening cysteine and the closing phenylalanine or tryptophan. A D gene is named only where the DNA matches it firmly. Size is stated for part of the rows, as once, few or many counts, or as a class when the clone is expanded.

cdr3_aa: CASSLTRDDTGELFF
cdr3_nt: TGTGCCAGCAGCTTAACCAGGGATGACACCGGGGAGCTGTTTTTT
d_call: -
v_call: TRBV7-3
j_call: TRBJ2-2
clone_size: many

cdr3_aa: CASSLPAGPYNEQFF
cdr3_nt: TGTGCCAGCAGCTTACCAGCGGGGCCTTACAATGAGCAGTTCTTC
d_call: TRBD2
v_call: TRBV7-2
j_call: TRBJ2-1
clone_size: -

cdr3_aa: CASSIVPRQGGSDEQYF
cdr3_nt: TGTGCCAGTAGTATAGTACCTAGGCAGGGAGGTTCGGACGAGCAGTACTTC
d_call: -
v_call: TRBV19
j_call: TRBJ2-7
clone_size: -

cdr3_aa: CASSEPGHLNEQYF
cdr3_nt: TGTGCCAGCAGTGAACCGGGACATTTAAACGAGCAGTACTTC
d_call: -
v_call: TRBV2
j_call: TRBJ2-7
clone_size: -

cdr3_aa: CASSVGDSSYNEQFF
cdr3_nt: TGTGCCAGCAGCGTAGGGGACAGCTCCTACAATGAGCAGTTCTTC
d_call: TRBD1
v_call: TRBV9
j_call: TRBJ2-1
clone_size: -

cdr3_aa: CSARSGYEQYF
cdr3_nt: TGCAGTGCTCGTAGCGGCTACGAGCAGTACTTC
d_call: -
v_call: TRBV20-1
j_call: TRBJ2-7
clone_size: -

cdr3_aa: CASTQGSGGHEQYF
cdr3_nt: TGTGCCAGCACCCAAGGTAGCGGGGGACACGAGCAGTACTTC
d_call: TRBD2
v_call: TRBV6-5
j_call: TRBJ2-7
clone_size: -

cdr3_aa: CASSIEAGGRDTQYF
cdr3_nt: TGTGCCAGCAGCATCGAAGCGGGGGGGCGAGATACGCAGTATTTT
d_call: TRBD2
v_call: TRBV9
j_call: TRBJ2-3
clone_size: -

cdr3_aa: CSVRGGQATSYEQYF
cdr3_nt: TGCAGCGTCCGCGGGGGACAGGCGACCTCCTACGAGCAGTACTTC
d_call: -
v_call: TRBV29-1
j_call: TRBJ2-7
clone_size: few

cdr3_aa: CASSRTGNNSPLHF
cdr3_nt: TGTGCCAGCAGCCGGACAGGGAATAATTCACCCCTCCACTTT
d_call: TRBD1
v_call: TRBV11-1
j_call: TRBJ1-6
clone_size: -

cdr3_aa: CASSYDRGNTEAFF
cdr3_nt: TGTGCCAGCAGTTACGACCGGGGGAACACTGAAGCTTTCTTT
d_call: -
v_call: TRBV6-5
j_call: TRBJ1-1
clone_size: -

cdr3_aa: CASSLRWGKAGELFF
cdr3_nt: TGTGCCAGTAGTCTCCGCTGGGGCAAGGCCGGGGAGCTGTTTTTT
d_call: -
v_call: TRBV19
j_call: TRBJ2-2
clone_size: -

cdr3_aa: CASSQGLSSLTYNEQFF
cdr3_nt: TGCGCCAGCAGTCAGGGCCTGTCGTCCCTAACTTACAATGAGCAGTTCTTC
d_call: -
v_call: TRBV23-1
j_call: TRBJ2-1
clone_size: -

cdr3_aa: CARSLEGGDDSSYGYTF
cdr3_nt: TGTGCCAGAAGCTTGGAAGGGGGGGATGACAGCAGCTATGGCTACACCTTC
d_call: -
v_call: TRBV5-3
j_call: TRBJ1-2
clone_size: -

cdr3_aa: CASSQDAQGVGDTQYF
cdr3_nt: TGCGCCAGCAGCCAAGATGCCCAGGGGGTAGGCGATACGCAGTATTTT
d_call: TRBD1
v_call: TRBV4-3
j_call: TRBJ2-3
clone_size: once

cdr3_aa: CASSLQGTVYEQYF
cdr3_nt: TGCGCCAGCAGCCTACAGGGGACAGTCTACGAGCAGTACTTC
d_call: TRBD1
v_call: TRBV10-2
j_call: TRBJ2-7
clone_size: -

cdr3_aa: CASSEPGTASYEQYF
cdr3_nt: TGTGCCAGCAGTGAACCGGGGACAGCAAGCTACGAGCAGTACTTC
d_call: TRBD1
v_call: TRBV6-1
j_call: TRBJ2-7
clone_size: -

cdr3_aa: CASSLSSGGVAKNIQYF
cdr3_nt: TGTGCCAGCAGCTTGTCAAGCGGGGGGGTAGCCAAAAACATTCAGTACTTC
d_call: TRBD2
v_call: TRBV5-6
j_call: TRBJ2-4
clone_size: once

cdr3_aa: CAWSPLAGEGEQYF
cdr3_nt: TGTGCCTGGAGTCCACTAGCGGGAGAAGGAGAGCAGTACTTC
d_call: TRBD2
v_call: TRBV30
j_call: TRBJ2-7
clone_size: -

cdr3_aa: CSVEGSATLSGEQYF
cdr3_nt: TGCAGCGTTGAAGGGAGTGCAACGTTATCAGGGGAGCAGTACTTC
d_call: -
v_call: TRBV29-1
j_call: TRBJ2-7
clone_size: few

cdr3_aa: CASSKDGVPGNTIYF
cdr3_nt: TGTGCCAGCAGCAAAGACGGAGTCCCTGGAAACACCATATATTTT
d_call: -
v_call: TRBV11-3
j_call: TRBJ1-3
clone_size: -

cdr3_aa: CASSQAVKPHEQFF
cdr3_nt: TGCGCCAGCAGCCAAGCTGTTAAGCCCCATGAGCAGTTCTTC
d_call: -
v_call: TRBV4-1
j_call: TRBJ2-1
clone_size: -

cdr3_aa: CASSRGSEAFF
cdr3_nt: TGTGCCAGCAGTCGAGGGAGTGAAGCTTTCTTT
d_call: -
v_call: TRBV6-5
j_call: TRBJ1-1
clone_size: -

cdr3_aa: CASGLGGEGQPQHF
cdr3_nt: TGTGCCAGCGGACTAGGGGGGGAGGGGCAGCCCCAGCATTTT
d_call: -
v_call: TRBV6-1
j_call: TRBJ1-5
clone_size: few

cdr3_aa: CASSAGVANTGELFF
cdr3_nt: TGTGCCAGCTCAGCGGGAGTGGCGAACACCGGGGAGCTGTTTTTT
d_call: TRBD2
v_call: TRBV4-2
j_call: TRBJ2-2
clone_size: -

cdr3_aa: CASSQSIAGGPYNEQFF
cdr3_nt: TGTGCCAGCAGCCAATCAATAGCGGGAGGCCCTTACAATGAGCAGTTCTTC
d_call: TRBD2
v_call: TRBV4-2
j_call: TRBJ2-1
clone_size: -

cdr3_aa: CASSLFSGRTTNEKLFF
cdr3_nt: TGTGCCAGCAGTTTATTCTCAGGGCGTACAACTAATGAAAAACTGTTTTTT
d_call: -
v_call: TRBV27
j_call: TRBJ1-4
clone_size: -

cdr3_aa: CASSSHRDLGLYF
cdr3_nt: TGTGCCAGCAGTTCGCACAGGGACCTGGGGTTATATTTT
d_call: -
v_call: TRBV28
j_call: TRBJ1-3
clone_size: -

cdr3_aa: CASSPNRLAGLILTQYF
cdr3_nt: TGTGCCAGCAGTCCCAACCGACTAGCGGGTCTCATTTTAACGCAGTATTTT
d_call: TRBD2
v_call: TRBV27
j_call: TRBJ2-3
clone_size: -

cdr3_aa: CASWGTGGLIETQYF
cdr3_nt: TGTGCCAGTTGGGGGACAGGGGGTCTTATAGAGACCCAGTACTTC
d_call: TRBD1
v_call: TRBV6-6
j_call: TRBJ2-5
clone_size: -

cdr3_aa: CASSLPQGAGETQYF
cdr3_nt: TGTGCCAGCAGCCTCCCGCAGGGGGCAGGAGAGACCCAGTACTTC
d_call: TRBD1
v_call: TRBV7-9
j_call: TRBJ2-5
clone_size: few

cdr3_aa: CASSLGQGVSYEQYF
cdr3_nt: TGCGCCAGCAGCTTGGGGCAGGGGGTCTCCTACGAGCAGTACTTC
d_call: TRBD1
v_call: TRBV5-1
j_call: TRBJ2-7
clone_size: few

cdr3_aa: CASTFGDLNTGELFF
cdr3_nt: TGTGCCAGCACCTTCGGGGATTTGAACACCGGGGAGCTGTTTTTT
d_call: -
v_call: TRBV7-9
j_call: TRBJ2-2
clone_size: -

cdr3_aa: CASSYNGQGRRNIQYF
cdr3_nt: TGTGCCAGTAGCTATAACGGACAGGGAAGGAGAAACATTCAGTACTTC
d_call: TRBD1
v_call: TRBV19
j_call: TRBJ2-4
clone_size: -

cdr3_aa: CASSLDDRGYGYTF
cdr3_nt: TGTGCCAGCAGCCTTGACGACAGGGGCTATGGCTACACCTTC
d_call: TRBD1
v_call: TRBV6-4
j_call: TRBJ1-2
clone_size: -

cdr3_aa: CASGSGIEQYF
cdr3_nt: TGTGCTAGTGGATCAGGAATCGAGCAGTACTTC
d_call: -
v_call: TRBV12-5
j_call: TRBJ2-7
clone_size: -

cdr3_aa: CASSQGGQTITGTF
cdr3_nt: TGTGCCAGCAGCCAGGGGGGACAGACGATAACGGGCACCTTC
d_call: TRBD1
v_call: TRBV5-6
j_call: TRBJ1-2
clone_size: -

cdr3_aa: CSVFWRAEQFF
cdr3_nt: TGCAGTGTGTTTTGGAGGGCTGAGCAGTTCTTC
d_call: -
v_call: TRBV20-1
j_call: TRBJ2-1
clone_size: -

cdr3_aa: CASSLAPTGRGSPLHF
cdr3_nt: TGTGCCAGCAGCTTAGCCCCGACAGGGAGAGGTTCCCCCCTCCACTTT
d_call: TRBD1
v_call: TRBV7-2
j_call: TRBJ1-6
clone_size: once

cdr3_aa: CASWGTLTQYF
cdr3_nt: TGTGCCAGTTGGGGGACTTTAACGCAGTATTTT
d_call: -
v_call: TRBV27
j_call: TRBJ2-3
clone_size: -

cdr3_aa: CSVGGDEQFF
cdr3_nt: TGCAGCGTTGGAGGCGATGAGCAGTTCTTC
d_call: -
v_call: TRBV29-1
j_call: TRBJ2-1
clone_size: -

cdr3_aa: CASNLDSSVSGANVLTF
cdr3_nt: TGTGCCAGCAACCTGGACAGTTCTGTTTCTGGGGCCAACGTCCTGACTTTC
d_call: -
v_call: TRBV5-6
j_call: TRBJ2-6
clone_size: -

cdr3_aa: CASSRAAGFTDTQYF
cdr3_nt: TGTGCCAGCAGCCGAGCAGCGGGGTTCACAGATACGCAGTATTTT
d_call: TRBD2
v_call: TRBV7-9
j_call: TRBJ2-3
clone_size: -

cdr3_aa: CASSPEQGAGEAFF
cdr3_nt: TGTGCCAGCTCACCAGAACAGGGGGCGGGTGAAGCTTTCTTT
d_call: TRBD1
v_call: TRBV18
j_call: TRBJ1-1
clone_size: -

cdr3_aa: CAWSEQAGTEAFF
cdr3_nt: TGTGCCTGGAGTGAACAGGCAGGCACTGAAGCTTTCTTT
d_call: -
v_call: TRBV30
j_call: TRBJ1-1
clone_size: -

cdr3_aa: CATVGRGGYTF
cdr3_nt: TGTGCCACTGTGGGGCGGGGGGGCTACACCTTC
d_call: -
v_call: TRBV6-5
j_call: TRBJ1-2
clone_size: -

cdr3_aa: CAWSTVTLAGISNTEAFF
cdr3_nt: TGTGCCTGGAGTACCGTAACACTGGCAGGTATTTCGAACACTGAAGCTTTCTTT
d_call: -
v_call: TRBV30
j_call: TRBJ1-1
clone_size: -

cdr3_aa: CASSQDPGRGQYGYTF
cdr3_nt: TGTGCCAGCAGCCAAGATCCGGGCAGGGGGCAATATGGCTACACCTTC
d_call: TRBD1
v_call: TRBV4-2
j_call: TRBJ1-2
clone_size: -

cdr3_aa: CASSHGTGNTEAFF
cdr3_nt: TGTGCCAGCAGTCACGGGACAGGGAACACTGAAGCTTTCTTT
d_call: TRBD1
v_call: TRBV5-4
j_call: TRBJ1-1
clone_size: few

cdr3_aa: CASSGRAGYDEQYF
cdr3_nt: TGTGCCAGCAGCGGCAGAGCGGGATATGACGAGCAGTACTTC
d_call: TRBD2
v_call: TRBV9
j_call: TRBJ2-7
clone_size: -

cdr3_aa: CASSSGFRGQPQHF
cdr3_nt: TGTGCCAGCAGTTCGGGTTTTCGGGGGCAGCCCCAGCATTTT
d_call: -
v_call: TRBV5-8
j_call: TRBJ1-5
clone_size: -

cdr3_aa: CASSQGTSGRLYNEQFF
cdr3_nt: TGCGCCAGCAGCCAAGGGACTAGCGGGAGGCTCTACAATGAGCAGTTCTTC
d_call: TRBD2
v_call: TRBV5-1
j_call: TRBJ2-1
clone_size: -